The clone carrying this TCR beta chain was observed a few times. Antigen specificity is unknown. PCR was performed using 60 Vbeta and 13 Jbeta primers. The method was immunoSEQ multiplex PCR; TCRdb's version includes in-frame clones alone and lacks a portion of them. Seen here are 150,000 to 200,000 clones, 70% to 80% observed once, and the top ten hold about 0.8%. This sample was included in a study of cytomegalovirus exposure and HLA in healthy donors. V was pared by 1 base and J by 5 bases, with 8 bases between. This CDR3 spans 13 amino acids. CDR1 and CDR2 from the germline V gene are KGHSH and LQKENI. Study observations and caveats: An observed cluster of highly shared sequence variants was recorded as a likely sequencing artifact.

This rearrangement joins TRBV18 to TRBJ2-5; possible D gene TRBD1, 5 bases. The TCR comes from a female donor in good health and CMV-seronegative. Sequenced input: PBMCs. This CDR3 is CASSPRGRETQYF. CDR3 sequence (DNA): TGTGCCAGCTCACCACGGGGCCGGGAGACCCAGTACTTC.